This T cell receptor (beta chain) was observed in a study of CD8 T cells in Susac syndrome. Overall study results and limits: As the study acknowledged, the number of individuals who were part of its TCR sequencing and HLA analysis was relatively small.

Only one count was recorded for this clonotype. Its target is not known. Negative isolation yielded CD4+ and CD8+ T cells, and FACS enriched TEMRA cells. With random hexamers, roughly 0.5 to 1 ug RNA was reverse transcribed. MiXCR was run by TCRdb on the immunoSEQ multiplex PCR reads, yielding one entry per CDR3 protein. The sample gives 150,000 to 200,000 distinct CDR3 sequences, about 93% of which show up once; just over 0.13% is in the top ten. Germline V gene sequence: CDR1 MNHEY, CDR2 SVGAGI. V was clipped by 2 bases and J by 1 base, with 8 bases between them. This CDR3 contains 14 residues. Sequenced sample: CD4+ T cells from PBMCs. The chain carries TRBV6-5 and TRBJ1-1; tentative D call: TRBD1 (5 bases). The TCR was taken from a human donor in good health. CDR3 nucleotides: TGTGCCAGCAGTTACGATCAGGGGAACACTGAAGCTTTCTTT. Encoded protein: CASSYDQGNTEAFF.